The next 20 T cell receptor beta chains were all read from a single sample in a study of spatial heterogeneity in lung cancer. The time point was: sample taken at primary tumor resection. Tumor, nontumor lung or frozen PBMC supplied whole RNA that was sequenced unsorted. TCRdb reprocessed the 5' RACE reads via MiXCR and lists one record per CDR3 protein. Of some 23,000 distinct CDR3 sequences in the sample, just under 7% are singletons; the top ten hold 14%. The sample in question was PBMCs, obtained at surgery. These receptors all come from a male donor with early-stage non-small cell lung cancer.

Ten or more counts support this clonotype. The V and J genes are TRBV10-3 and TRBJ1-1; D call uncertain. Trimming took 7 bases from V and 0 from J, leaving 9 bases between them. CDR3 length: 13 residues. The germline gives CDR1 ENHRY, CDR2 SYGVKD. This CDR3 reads CAITNNMNTEAFF. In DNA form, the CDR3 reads TGTGCCATCACGAACAACATGAACACTGAAGCTTTCTTT.

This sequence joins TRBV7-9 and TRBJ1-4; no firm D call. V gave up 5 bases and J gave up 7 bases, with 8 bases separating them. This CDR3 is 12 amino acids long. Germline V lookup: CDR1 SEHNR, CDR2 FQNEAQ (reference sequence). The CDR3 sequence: CASSLEREKLFF. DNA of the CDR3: TGTGCCAGCAGCCTGGAGCGTGAAAAACTGTTTTTT.

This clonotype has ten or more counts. CDR3 coding DNA: TGTGCCAGCAGCCAAGTAGGGGGCTACACCGGGGAGCTGTTTTTT. Protein product: CASSQVGGYTGELFF. The chain couples TRBV3-1 to TRBJ2-2; 7 nucleotides align to TRBD1. Germline CDR1 and CDR2: LGHDT and YNNKEL (reference sequence). This CDR3 is 15 amino acids long. Trimming took 1 base from V and 3 from J; bases not matched to a gene: 2.

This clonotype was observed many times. DNA for the CDR3: TGCAGTGCTAGACCGGGACAGAGACTGTTAGCCAAAAACATTCAGTACTTC. Amino acid sequence: CSARPGQRLLAKNIQYF. V usage is TRBV20-1 and J usage is TRBJ2-4; 7 bases are shared with TRBD1. This CDR3 spans 17 amino acids. CDR1 and CDR2 from the germline V gene are DFQATT and SNEGSKA (reference sequence). V was clipped by 2 bases and J by 0 bases; unmatched bases: 10.

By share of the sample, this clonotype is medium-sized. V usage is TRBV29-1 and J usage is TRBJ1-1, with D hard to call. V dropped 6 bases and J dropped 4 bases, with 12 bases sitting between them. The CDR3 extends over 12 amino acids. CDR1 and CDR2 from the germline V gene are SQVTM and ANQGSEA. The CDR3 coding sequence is TGCAGCGTAACAGACCCAGGCACTGAAGCTTTCTTT. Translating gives CSVTDPGTEAFF.

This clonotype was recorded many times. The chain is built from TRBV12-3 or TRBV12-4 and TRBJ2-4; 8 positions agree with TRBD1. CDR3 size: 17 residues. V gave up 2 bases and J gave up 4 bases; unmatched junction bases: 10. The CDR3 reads CASSLKGAGGGKNIQYF. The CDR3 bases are TGTGCCAGCAGTTTAAAAGGGGCAGGGGGCGGGAAAAACATTCAGTACTTC.

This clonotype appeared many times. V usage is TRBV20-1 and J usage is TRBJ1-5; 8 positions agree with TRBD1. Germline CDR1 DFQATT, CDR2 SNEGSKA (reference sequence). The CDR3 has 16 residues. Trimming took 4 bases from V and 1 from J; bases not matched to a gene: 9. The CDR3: CSATQGAVVSNQPQHF. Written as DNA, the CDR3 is TGCAGTGCTACGCAGGGGGCGGTCGTGAGCAATCAGCCCCAGCATTTT.

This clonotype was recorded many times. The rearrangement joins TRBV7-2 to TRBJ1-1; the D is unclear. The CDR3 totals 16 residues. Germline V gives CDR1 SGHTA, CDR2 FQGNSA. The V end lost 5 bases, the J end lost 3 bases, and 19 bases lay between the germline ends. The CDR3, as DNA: TGTGCCAGCAGCCTAGGGTCGGGAGCGGCAGACACTGAAGCTTTCTTT. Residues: CASSLGSGAADTEAFF.

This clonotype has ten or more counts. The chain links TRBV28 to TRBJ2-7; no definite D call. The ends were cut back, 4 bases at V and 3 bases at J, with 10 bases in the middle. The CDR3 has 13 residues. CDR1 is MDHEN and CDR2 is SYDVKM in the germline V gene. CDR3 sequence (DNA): TGTGCCAGCAGTTCTGTAAGTCTCTACGAGCAGTACTTC. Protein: CASSSVSLYEQYF.

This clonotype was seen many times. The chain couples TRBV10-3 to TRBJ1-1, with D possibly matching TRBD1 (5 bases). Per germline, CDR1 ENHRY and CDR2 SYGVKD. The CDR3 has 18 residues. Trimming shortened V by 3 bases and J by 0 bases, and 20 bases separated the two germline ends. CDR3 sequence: CAISEEMKGLGMNTEAFF. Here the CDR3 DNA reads TGTGCCATCAGTGAAGAGATGAAGGGGCTCGGGATGAACACTGAAGCTTTCTTT.

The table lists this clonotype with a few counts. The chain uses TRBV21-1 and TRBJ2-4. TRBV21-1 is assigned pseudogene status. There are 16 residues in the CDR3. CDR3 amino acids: CASSLADRLAKNIQYF. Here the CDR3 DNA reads TGTGCCAGCAGCCTTGCCGACAGGCTAGCCAAAAACATTCAGTACTTC.

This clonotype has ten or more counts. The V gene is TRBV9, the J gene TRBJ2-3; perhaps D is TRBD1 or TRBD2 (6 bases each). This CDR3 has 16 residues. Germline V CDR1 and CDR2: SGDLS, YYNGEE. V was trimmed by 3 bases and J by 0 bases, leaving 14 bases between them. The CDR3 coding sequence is TGTGCCAGCAGCGCGGAGGGGGGCCAGAGCACAGATACGCAGTATTTT. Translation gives CASSAEGGQSTDTQYF. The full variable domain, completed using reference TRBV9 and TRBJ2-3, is DSGVTQTPKHLITATGQRVTLRCSPRSGDLSVYWYQQSLDQGLQFLIQYYNGEERAKGNILERFSAQQFPDLHSELNLSSLELGDSALYFCASSAEGGQSTDTQYFGPGTRLTVL.

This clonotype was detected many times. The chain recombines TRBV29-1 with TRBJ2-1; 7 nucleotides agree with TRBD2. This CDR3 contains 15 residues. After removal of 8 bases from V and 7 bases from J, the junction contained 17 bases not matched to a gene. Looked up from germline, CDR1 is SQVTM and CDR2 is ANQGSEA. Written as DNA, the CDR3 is TGCAGCCTAAGTAAATATCGCCTAGCGGATAATGAGCAGTTCTTC. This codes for CSLSKYRLADNEQFF.

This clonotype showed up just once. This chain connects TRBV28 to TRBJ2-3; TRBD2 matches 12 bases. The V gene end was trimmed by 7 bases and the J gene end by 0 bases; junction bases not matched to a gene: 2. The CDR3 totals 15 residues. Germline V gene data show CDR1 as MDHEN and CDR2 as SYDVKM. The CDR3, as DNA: TGTGCCAGCACCCTAGCGGGAGGGAGCACAGATACGCAGTATTTT. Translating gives CASTLAGGSTDTQYF. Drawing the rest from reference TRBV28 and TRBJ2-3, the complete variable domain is DVKVTQSSRYLVKRTGEKVFLECVQDMDHENMFWYRQDPGLGLRLIYFSYDVKMKEKGDIPEGYSVSREKKERFSLILESASTNQTSMYLCASTLAGGSTDTQYFGPGTRLTVL.

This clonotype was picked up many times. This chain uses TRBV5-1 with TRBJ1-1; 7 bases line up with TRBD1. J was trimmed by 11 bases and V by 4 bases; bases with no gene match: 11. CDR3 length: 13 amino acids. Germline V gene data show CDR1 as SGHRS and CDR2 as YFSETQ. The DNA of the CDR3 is TGCGCCAGCAGCCCGGGACAGTACGAAGGGGCTTTCTTT. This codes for CASSPGQYEGAFF.

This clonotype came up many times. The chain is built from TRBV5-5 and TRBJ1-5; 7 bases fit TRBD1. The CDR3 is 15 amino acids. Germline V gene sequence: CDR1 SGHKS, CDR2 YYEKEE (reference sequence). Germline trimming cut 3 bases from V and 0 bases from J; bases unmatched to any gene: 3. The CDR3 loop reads CASSSTGYSNQPQHF. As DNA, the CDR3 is TGTGCCAGCAGCTCGACAGGGTATAGCAATCAGCCCCAGCATTTT.

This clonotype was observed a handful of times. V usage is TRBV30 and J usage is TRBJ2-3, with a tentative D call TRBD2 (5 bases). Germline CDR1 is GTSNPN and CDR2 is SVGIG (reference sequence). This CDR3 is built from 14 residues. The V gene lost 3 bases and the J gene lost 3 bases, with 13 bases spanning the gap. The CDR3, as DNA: TGTGCCTGGAGAGGGCTAGCTACAACAGATACGCAGTATTTT. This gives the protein CAWRGLATTDTQYF.

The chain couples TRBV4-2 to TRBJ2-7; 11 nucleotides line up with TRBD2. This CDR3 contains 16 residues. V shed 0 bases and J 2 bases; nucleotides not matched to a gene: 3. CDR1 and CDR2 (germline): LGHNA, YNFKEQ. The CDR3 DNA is TGTGCCAGCAGCCAAGACTTAGCGGGAGGGCCCTACGAGCAGTACTTC. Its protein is CASSQDLAGGPYEQYF.

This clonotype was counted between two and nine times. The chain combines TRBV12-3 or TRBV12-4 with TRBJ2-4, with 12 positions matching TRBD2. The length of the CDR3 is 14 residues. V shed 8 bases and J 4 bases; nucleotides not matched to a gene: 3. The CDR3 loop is CASRTSGIKNIQYF. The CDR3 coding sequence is TGTGCCAGCCGGACTAGCGGGATTAAAAACATTCAGTACTTC.

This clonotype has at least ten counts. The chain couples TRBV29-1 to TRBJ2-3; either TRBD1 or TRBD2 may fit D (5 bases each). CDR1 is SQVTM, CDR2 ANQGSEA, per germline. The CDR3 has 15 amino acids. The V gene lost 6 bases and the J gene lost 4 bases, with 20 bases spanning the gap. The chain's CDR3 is CSVPRRAGNADTQYF. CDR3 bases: TGCAGCGTCCCAAGGCGGGCAGGGAACGCAGATACGCAGTATTTT.